A selection of T cell receptor beta chains follows, all from one sample in a study of blood T cell repertoires in COVID-19. The table came from immunoSEQ multiplex PCR; TCRdb's copy has only in-frame clones and leaves some out. The profile shows over 150,000 clones, about four fifths of them singletons. Sequenced input: peripheral blood. These receptor sequences come from a woman over 75 with acute or convalescent COVID-19. Both conserved end residues are part of each CDR3. The order of the fields is V gene, CDR3 protein.

V: TRBV3-1/TRBV3-2; CDR3: CASSQGLGTQHF
V: TRBV5-5; CDR3: CASSLDRGINGYTF
V: TRBV19; CDR3: CASAGQENTEAFF
V: TRBV6-2/TRBV6-3; CDR3: CASSYGTRGFREEMNTEAFF
V: TRBV9; CDR3: CASRGGANTGELFF
V: TRBV6-5; CDR3: CASSARGHGNTIYF
V: TRBV5-1; CDR3: CASSFNSANTEAFF
V: TRBV19; CDR3: CASSPKGQGKDSPLHF
V: TRBV25-1; CDR3: CASRDGGQEQYF
V: TRBV6-5; CDR3: CASSSAGQDEKLFF
V: TRBV5-1; CDR3: CASSDAQGGTEAFF
V: TRBV5-1; CDR3: CASATTPQGQNTEAFF
V: TRBV19; CDR3: CASSIEARINSPLHF
V: TRBV19; CDR3: CASKGAGVGTGELFF
V: TRBV7-8; CDR3: CASNSAGTTGTDTQYF
V: TRBV6-5; CDR3: CASSPRTGYVQYF
V: TRBV7-8; CDR3: CASSLEGQGVTEAFF
V: TRBV19; CDR3: CASTEAGTASGNTIYF
V: TRBV29-1; CDR3: CSASRDRAGGYTF
V: TRBV19; CDR3: CASRHLRSAGNQPQHF
V: TRBV7-3; CDR3: CASSSPGLRGSGANVLTF
V: TRBV27; CDR3: CASSGTGAYEQYF
V: TRBV6-6; CDR3: CASSPGDYGYTF
V: TRBV5-1; CDR3: CASSGPSFGGFNYGYTF
V: TRBV12-3/TRBV12-4; CDR3: CASRQDRGAEAFF
V: TRBV9; CDR3: CASSVFGGGYTF
V: TRBV7-2; CDR3: CASSPQGREQYF
V: TRBV5-6; CDR3: CASSPVSTEKLFF
V: TRBV6-5; CDR3: CASSRTGSDYGYTF
V: TRBV11-2; CDR3: CASSLPGSTEAFF
V: TRBV25-1; CDR3: CASSESDRVTNEKLFF
V: TRBV29-1; CDR3: CSYQRGQNTGELFF
V: TRBV7-9; CDR3: CASNLGTGSEKLFF
V: TRBV6-2/TRBV6-3; CDR3: CASSSRTSGARDNEQFF
V: TRBV5-1; CDR3: CASSLEAGKYGYTF
V: TRBV5-1; CDR3: CASSLTGQNYNSPLHF
V: TRBV27; CDR3: CASSKTLGGSSYNSPLHF
V: TRBV6-6; CDR3: CASRGTGAGEKLFF
V: TRBV9; CDR3: CASSVGGPLQETQYF
V: TRBV19; CDR3: CASSIVAGEAYEQYF
V: TRBV12-1; CDR3: CASYEVGGPSTGELFF
V: TRBV16; CDR3: CASSQSGTGRNTEAFF